Listed below are T cell receptor beta chains from one sample, sequenced in a study of blood T cell repertoires in COVID-19. Sequencing used immunoSEQ multiplex PCR; TCRdb keeps in-frame clones, though not all of them. The profile shows tens of thousands of clones, around nine tenths of them singletons. The sample taken for sequencing was peripheral blood. The receptor source for this set is a young man with acute or convalescent COVID-19. CDR3s include the opening cysteine and the closing phenylalanine or tryptophan. Clone size is given for some rows only: seen once, a few or many times, or a class if the clone is expanded.

abundance	v_gene	j_gene	CDR3aa
few	TRBV28	TRBJ2-7	CASRLVGEQYF
once	TRBV12-5	TRBJ2-7	CASGPGGGVEQYF
NA	TRBV6-6	TRBJ1-2	CASSNRDSRPYGYTF
NA	TRBV9	TRBJ2-1	CASSVQGGDEQFF
once	TRBV10-3	TRBJ2-1	CAISERGTGTGSGEQFF
NA	TRBV12-3/TRBV12-4	TRBJ2-2	CASGLEVGELFF
NA	TRBV28	TRBJ2-5	CASSLRLAGEQETQYF
NA	TRBV5-4	TRBJ2-5	CASSPGLAGRSETQYF
NA	TRBV29-1	TRBJ1-2	CSVQGIDGYTF
NA	TRBV3-1/TRBV3-2	TRBJ1-5	CASSQVQGDAQHF
NA	TRBV30	TRBJ1-1	CAWRSVTGAFF
NA	TRBV7-3	TRBJ2-1	CASSSGVFSGVNNEQFF
NA	TRBV30	TRBJ2-7	CAWSVRSGTGEQYF
NA	TRBV6-5	TRBJ1-2	CASRRSGVGYGYTF
NA	TRBV18	TRBJ2-7	CASSEPGQGVYEQYF
NA	TRBV7-9	TRBJ1-5	CASSGGDLPQHF